This T cell receptor (beta chain) emerged from a study of T-cell memory formation after mild COVID-19. The CDR3 has 14 amino acids. CDR1 is SGHTA, CDR2 FQGNSA, per germline. This clonotype was recorded only once. One junction end disagrees with the germline gene, perhaps due to a read error. TCRdb reprocessed the 5' RACE reads via MiXCR and lists one record per CDR3 protein. Here the sample spans a few hundred thousand distinct CDR3 sequences, about 17% being singletons. The origin of this receptor is a man aged 18 to 29 who had mild COVID-19 (a few samples of this study predate the infection). Cell type and time point are not known. The sequenced sample was PBMCs or a T cell subset sorted from them (not recorded which). The rearrangement joins TRBV7-2 to TRBJ1-4; a possible D gene is TRBD1 (6 bases). In DNA, the CDR3 is TGTGCCATCAGCCTAGGGGGAATAAGCGAAAAACTGTTTTTT. Translated: CAISLGGISEKLFF.